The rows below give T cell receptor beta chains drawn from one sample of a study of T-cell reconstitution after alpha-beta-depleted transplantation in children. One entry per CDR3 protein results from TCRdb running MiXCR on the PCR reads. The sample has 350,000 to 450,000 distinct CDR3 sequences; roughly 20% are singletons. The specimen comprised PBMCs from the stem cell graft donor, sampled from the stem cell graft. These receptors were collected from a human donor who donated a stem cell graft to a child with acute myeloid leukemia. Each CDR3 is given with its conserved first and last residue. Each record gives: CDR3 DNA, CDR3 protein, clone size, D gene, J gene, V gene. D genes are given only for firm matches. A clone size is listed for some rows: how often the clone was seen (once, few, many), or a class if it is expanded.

TGTGCCAGCAGCTTAAAGGGACAGGCCTATGGCTACACCTTC	CASSLKGQAYGYTF	-	TRBD1	TRBJ1-2	TRBV7-2
TGCAGCGTTACCGAGAGCGCTACCTACGAGCAGTACTTC	CSVTESATYEQYF	few	-	TRBJ2-7	TRBV29-1
TGTGCCAGCAGTTATAGCGAGTTCCCGGCCTACGAGCAGTACTTC	CASSYSEFPAYEQYF	few	-	TRBJ2-7	TRBV6-5
TGTGCCAGCAGTTCGGCAGACAGGGGAGGGGAAAAACTGTTTTTT	CASSSADRGGEKLFF	-	TRBD1	TRBJ1-4	TRBV12-3/TRBV12-4
TGTGCCACCAGTGATCCGTTCTGGGGGCGAAACAATCAGCCCCAGCATTTT	CATSDPFWGRNNQPQHF	-	-	TRBJ1-5	TRBV24-1
TGCAGCGTAAGGGACCCACCCCTCGAGCAGTACTTC	CSVRDPPLEQYF	few	-	TRBJ2-7	TRBV29-1
TGTGCCAGCAGCTTAGATCGCGTCGGACTAGCCTCCTACGAGCAGTACTTC	CASSLDRVGLASYEQYF	few	TRBD2	TRBJ2-7	TRBV11-2
TGCAGCGTTCCGGGGCAGGGGGAACCCACAGATACGCAGTATTTT	CSVPGQGEPTDTQYF	many	TRBD1	TRBJ2-3	TRBV29-1
TGTGCCAGCAGCCGTCGACAGGGGGAAGGCTACGAGCAGTACTTC	CASSRRQGEGYEQYF	few	TRBD1	TRBJ2-7	TRBV6-2/TRBV6-3
TGTGCCAGCAGAGGAGCAGGGGGCTATGGCTACACCTTC	CASRGAGGYGYTF	few	TRBD1	TRBJ1-2	TRBV6-1
TGTGCCAGCAGTTCCACAGGGCCCTACGAGCAGTACTTC	CASSSTGPYEQYF	-	-	TRBJ2-7	TRBV12-3/TRBV12-4
TGTGCCAGCAGCTTGAAAGGTTCAATGAACACTGAAGCTTTCTTT	CASSLKGSMNTEAFF	-	-	TRBJ1-1	TRBV7-9
TGTGCCAGCACCCGGGACCCTACCTACGAGCAGTACTTC	CASTRDPTYEQYF	-	-	TRBJ2-7	TRBV2
TGTGCCAGCTTGAGAGGGTTGAGTTCACCCCTCCACTTT	CASLRGLSSPLHF	few	-	TRBJ1-6	TRBV12-3/TRBV12-4
TGCGCCAGCAGCCAGCCAACTAGCGGGAGGGCCTACGAGCAGTACTTC	CASSQPTSGRAYEQYF	-	TRBD2	TRBJ2-7	TRBV4-1
TGTGCCAGCAGTTTTCAGACAGGTTCGTCTCAGCCCCAGCATTTT	CASSFQTGSSQPQHF	few	-	TRBJ1-5	TRBV12-3/TRBV12-4
TGTGCCAGCAGTGAAGCGGGCAGGGGGCCTTTACCCCTCCACTTT	CASSEAGRGPLPLHF	-	TRBD1	TRBJ1-6	TRBV25-1
TGCGCCAGCACAAAGTCGATAGCGGGGGACAATGAGCAGTTCTTC	CASTKSIAGDNEQFF	many	TRBD2	TRBJ2-1	TRBV5-1
TGTGCCAGCACCTTTTCGCGGGCAGGGAGCTACGAGCAGTACTTC	CASTFSRAGSYEQYF	-	-	TRBJ2-7	TRBV12-3/TRBV12-4
TGTGCCAACGCTAGCGGGGCCCTGAACACCGGGGAGCTGTTTTTT	CANASGALNTGELFF	-	TRBD2	TRBJ2-2	TRBV12-3/TRBV12-4
TGTGCTAGTGGTTTGGTACAGGGGAACACCGGGGAGCTGTTTTTT	CASGLVQGNTGELFF	-	-	TRBJ2-2	TRBV12-5
TGCAGCGTTGAACCCACCAGACAGTTAAGCACAGATACGCAGTATTTT	CSVEPTRQLSTDTQYF	few	-	TRBJ2-3	TRBV29-1
TGTGCCAGCAGCTTCGACAGGGGGCCGTACAATGAGCAGTTCTTC	CASSFDRGPYNEQFF	-	TRBD1	TRBJ2-1	TRBV7-9
TGTGCCAGCCGGACCCTCGGCATATCCTACGAGCAGTACTTC	CASRTLGISYEQYF	-	-	TRBJ2-7	TRBV27
TGCTGTGCTAGGGTCCGGGCTAGCGGGAGTTGGGGCTACGAGCAGTACTTC	CCARVRASGSWGYEQYF	few	TRBD2	TRBJ2-7	TRBV20-1
TGTGCCAGTAGTGCCAGGGGGCGCGGGACTGAAGCTTTCTTT	CASSARGRGTEAFF	-	TRBD1	TRBJ1-1	TRBV19
TGCAGTGCCGACCCACTAGCGGCCTTGGGGGAGCAGTACTTC	CSADPLAALGEQYF	many	TRBD2	TRBJ2-7	TRBV20-1
TGTGCCAGCTCACCACCCGGGTCTAGGCAGTTCTTC	CASSPPGSRQFF	few	-	TRBJ2-1	TRBV18
TGTGCCAGCAGTTACGCTGACCCAGCACGCGGAAACACCATATATTTT	CASSYADPARGNTIYF	-	-	TRBJ1-3	TRBV6-2/TRBV6-3
TGCAGTGCTCCAGGACAGGGGGCAAGAGAGACCCAGTACTTC	CSAPGQGARETQYF	many	TRBD1	TRBJ2-5	TRBV20-1
TGTGCCAGCAGCTCGACCCTGAGAGCCAACTTCCACAATGAGCAGTTCTTC	CASSSTLRANFHNEQFF	few	-	TRBJ2-1	TRBV5-4
TGTGCCAGCAGCTTATCAGGGAATCGGGCGAATACGCAGTATTTT	CASSLSGNRANTQYF	-	-	TRBJ2-3	TRBV7-6
TGCGCCAGCAGCCAAGATCGACTAGCGGGAAGTGAGCAGTTCTTC	CASSQDRLAGSEQFF	few	TRBD2	TRBJ2-1	TRBV4-3
TGTGCCACCAGCAGAGATTTCCTAGCGGGGGGGTATGAGCAGTTCTTC	CATSRDFLAGGYEQFF	-	TRBD2	TRBJ2-1	TRBV15
TGTGCCAGCAGTACGTCCTATGGCTACACCTTC	CASSTSYGYTF	many	-	TRBJ1-2	TRBV6-6
TGTGCCAGCAGCTCCGGACAGGGACCCTACGAGCAGTACTTC	CASSSGQGPYEQYF	many	TRBD1	TRBJ2-7	TRBV28
TGCAGTGCCCTCCCCCGCAGCGGGAGCACAGATACGCAGTATTTT	CSALPRSGSTDTQYF	many	-	TRBJ2-3	TRBV20-1
TGTGCCACCAGTGAGGGGGGAGCCTACGAGCAGTACTTC	CATSEGGAYEQYF	-	-	TRBJ2-7	TRBV24-1
TGTGCCAGCCGAATCAGGGGGCTATCTTTCTTT	CASRIRGLSFF	-	TRBD1	TRBJ1-1	TRBV28
TGTGCCAGCAGCACAGGGTTAGTTGAGCCCCAGCATTTT	CASSTGLVEPQHF	few	-	TRBJ1-5	TRBV6-1
TGTGCCACCAGTGATTCCAGCCTCAGGGAAGAGACCCAGTACTTC	CATSDSSLREETQYF	few	-	TRBJ2-5	TRBV24-1
TGCAGTGCACAGGGCGGTGAAAAACTGTTTTTT	CSAQGGEKLFF	-	-	TRBJ1-4	TRBV20-1
TGCAGTGCTACGACTAGCGGGAGGGATCAATATGAGCAGTTCTTC	CSATTSGRDQYEQFF	medium-sized	TRBD2	TRBJ2-1	TRBV20-1
TGTGCCAGCAGTCACGGACAGGGAGGAGTGCCCGGGGAGCTGTTTTTT	CASSHGQGGVPGELFF	few	TRBD1	TRBJ2-2	TRBV28
TGCGCCAGCAGCCAAGCTCGATTTTCCTACGAGCAGTACTTC	CASSQARFSYEQYF	few	-	TRBJ2-7	TRBV4-3
TGTGCCAGCAGCTTATTAACAGGGGCTAAATACGAGCAGTACTTC	CASSLLTGAKYEQYF	few	TRBD1	TRBJ2-7	TRBV7-2
TGTGCCAGCAGCTTAGATCGTAGCGGCTACAATGAGCAGTTCTTC	CASSLDRSGYNEQFF	-	-	TRBJ2-1	TRBV11-2
TGTGCCAGCAGCCCCCCTGGACCCTCCTACGAGCAGTACTTC	CASSPPGPSYEQYF	-	-	TRBJ2-7	TRBV12-3/TRBV12-4
TGTGCCAGCAGCCCTCGGACTAGCGGGAGACTAAGCACAGATACGCAGTATTTT	CASSPRTSGRLSTDTQYF	-	TRBD2	TRBJ2-3	TRBV7-3
TGTGCCAGCAGTTCCGAAAACAGAGTCCTCTCCGAGCAGTACTTC	CASSSENRVLSEQYF	-	-	TRBJ2-7	TRBV12-3/TRBV12-4
TGTGCCAGCAGCCTCGGACTAGCGGGAGGGCTGGACGAGCAGTACTTC	CASSLGLAGGLDEQYF	many	TRBD2	TRBJ2-7	TRBV7-3